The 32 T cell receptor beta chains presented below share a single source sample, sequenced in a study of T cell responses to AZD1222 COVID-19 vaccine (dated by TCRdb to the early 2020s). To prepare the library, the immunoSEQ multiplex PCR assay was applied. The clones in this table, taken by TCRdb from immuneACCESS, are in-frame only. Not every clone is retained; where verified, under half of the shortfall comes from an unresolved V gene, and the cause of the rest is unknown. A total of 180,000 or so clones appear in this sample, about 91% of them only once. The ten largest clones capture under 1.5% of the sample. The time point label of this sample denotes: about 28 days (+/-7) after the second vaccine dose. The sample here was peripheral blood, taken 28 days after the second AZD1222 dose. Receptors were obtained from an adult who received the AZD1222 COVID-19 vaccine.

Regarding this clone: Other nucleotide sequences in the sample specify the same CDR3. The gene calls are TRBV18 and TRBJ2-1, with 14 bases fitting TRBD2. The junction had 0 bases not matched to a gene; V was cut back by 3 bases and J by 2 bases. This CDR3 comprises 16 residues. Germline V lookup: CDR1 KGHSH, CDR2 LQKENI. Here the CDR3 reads CASSPGLAGAYNEQFF. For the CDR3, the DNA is TGTGCCAGCTCACCGGGACTAGCGGGGGCCTACAATGAGCAGTTCTTC.

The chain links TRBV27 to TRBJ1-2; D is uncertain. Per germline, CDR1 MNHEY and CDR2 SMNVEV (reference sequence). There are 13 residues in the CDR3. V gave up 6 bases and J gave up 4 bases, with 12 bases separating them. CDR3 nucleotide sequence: TGTGCCAGCAGCTCTCCACAGTTCTATGGCTACACCTTC. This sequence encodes CASSSPQFYGYTF.

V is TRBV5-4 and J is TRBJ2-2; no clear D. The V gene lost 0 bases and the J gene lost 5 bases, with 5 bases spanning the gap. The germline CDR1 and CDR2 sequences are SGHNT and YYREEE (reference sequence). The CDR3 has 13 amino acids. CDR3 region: CASSLGLTGELFF. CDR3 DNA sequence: TGTGCCAGCAGCTTGGGGCTTACCGGGGAGCTGTTTTTT. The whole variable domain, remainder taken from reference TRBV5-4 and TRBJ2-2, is ETGVTQSPTHLIKTRGQQVTLRCSSQSGHNTVSWYQQALGQGPQFIFQYYREEENGRGNFPPRFSGLQFPNYSSELNVNALELDDSALYLCASSLGLTGELFFGEGSRLTVL.

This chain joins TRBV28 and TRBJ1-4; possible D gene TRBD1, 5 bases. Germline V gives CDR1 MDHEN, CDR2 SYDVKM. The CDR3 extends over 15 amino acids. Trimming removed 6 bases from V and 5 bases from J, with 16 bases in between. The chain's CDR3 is CASRSPGTGNEKLFF. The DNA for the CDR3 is TGTGCCAGCAGGTCCCCCGGGACGGGAAATGAAAAACTGTTTTTT.

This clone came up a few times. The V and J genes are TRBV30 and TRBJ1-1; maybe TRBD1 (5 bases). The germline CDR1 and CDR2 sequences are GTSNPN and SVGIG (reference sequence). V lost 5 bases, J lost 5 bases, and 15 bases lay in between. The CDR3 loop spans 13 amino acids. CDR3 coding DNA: TGTGCCTGGGATCGGGGGGGAGGGACTGAAGCTTTCTTT. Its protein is CAWDRGGGTEAFF.

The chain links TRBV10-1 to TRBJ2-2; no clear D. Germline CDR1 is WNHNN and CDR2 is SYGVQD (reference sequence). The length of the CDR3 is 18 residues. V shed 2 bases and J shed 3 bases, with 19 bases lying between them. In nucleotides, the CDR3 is TGCGCCAGCAGTGAGGGCCCCGCGACCGTATCCTACACCGGGGAGCTGTTTTTT. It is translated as CASSEGPATVSYTGELFF.

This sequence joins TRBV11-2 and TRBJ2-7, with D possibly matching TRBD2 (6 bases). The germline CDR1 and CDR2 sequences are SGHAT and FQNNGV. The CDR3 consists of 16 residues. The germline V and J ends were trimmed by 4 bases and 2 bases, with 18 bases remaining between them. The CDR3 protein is CASSSIGTGGAYEQYF. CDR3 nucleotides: TGTGCCAGCAGCTCCATCGGGACGGGCGGGGCCTACGAGCAGTACTTC. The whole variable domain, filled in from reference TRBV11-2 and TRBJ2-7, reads EAGVAQSPRYKIIEKRQSVAFWCNPISGHATLYWYQQILGQGPKLLIQFQNNGVVDDSQLPKDRFSAERLKGVDSTLKIQPAKLEDSAVYLCASSSIGTGGAYEQYFGPGTRLTVT.

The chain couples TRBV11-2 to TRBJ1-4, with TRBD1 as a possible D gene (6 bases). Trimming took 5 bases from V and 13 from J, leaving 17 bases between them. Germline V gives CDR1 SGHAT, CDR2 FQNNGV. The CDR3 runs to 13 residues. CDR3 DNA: TGTGCCAGCAGCCACGAGCCGGGGGCCGGACTGTTTTTT. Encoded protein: CASSHEPGAGLFF. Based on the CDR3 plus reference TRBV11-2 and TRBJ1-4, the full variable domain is EAGVAQSPRYKIIEKRQSVAFWCNPISGHATLYWYQQILGQGPKLLIQFQNNGVVDDSQLPKDRFSAERLKGVDSTLKIQPAKLEDSAVYLCASSHEPGAGLFFGSGTQLSVL.

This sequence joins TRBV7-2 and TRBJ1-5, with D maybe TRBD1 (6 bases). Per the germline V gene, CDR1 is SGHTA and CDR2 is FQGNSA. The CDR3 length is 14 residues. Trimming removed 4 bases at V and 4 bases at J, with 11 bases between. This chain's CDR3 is CASSYGGPNQPQHF. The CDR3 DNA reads TGTGCCAGCAGCTACGGGGGCCCAAATCAGCCCCAGCATTTT. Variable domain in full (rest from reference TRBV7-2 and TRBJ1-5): GAGVSQSPSNKVTEKGKDVELRCDPISGHTALYWYRQSLGQGLEFLIYFQGNSAPDKSGLPSDRFSAERTGGSVSTLTIQRTQQEDSAVYLCASSYGGPNQPQHFGDGTRLSIL.

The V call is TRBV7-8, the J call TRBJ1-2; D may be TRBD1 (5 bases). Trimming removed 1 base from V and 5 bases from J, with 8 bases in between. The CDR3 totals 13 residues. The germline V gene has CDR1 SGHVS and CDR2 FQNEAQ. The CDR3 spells CASSLGRGYGYTF. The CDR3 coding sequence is TGTGCCAGCAGCTTAGGGAGGGGTTATGGCTACACCTTC.

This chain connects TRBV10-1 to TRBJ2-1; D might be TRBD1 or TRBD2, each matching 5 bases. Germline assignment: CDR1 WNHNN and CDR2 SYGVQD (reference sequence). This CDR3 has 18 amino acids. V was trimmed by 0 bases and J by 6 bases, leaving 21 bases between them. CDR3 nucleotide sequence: TGCGCCAGCAGTGAGTCGGGGGATTGGGGGTCGGGAAGCAATGAGCAGTTCTTC. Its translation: CASSESGDWGSGSNEQFF.

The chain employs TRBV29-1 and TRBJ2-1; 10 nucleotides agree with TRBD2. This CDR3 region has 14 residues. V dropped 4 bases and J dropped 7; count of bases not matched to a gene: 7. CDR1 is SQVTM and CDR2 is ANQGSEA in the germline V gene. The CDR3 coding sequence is TGCAGCGTTGTGGAGCGGGAGGGGGGGAATGAGCAGTTCTTC. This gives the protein CSVVEREGGNEQFF.

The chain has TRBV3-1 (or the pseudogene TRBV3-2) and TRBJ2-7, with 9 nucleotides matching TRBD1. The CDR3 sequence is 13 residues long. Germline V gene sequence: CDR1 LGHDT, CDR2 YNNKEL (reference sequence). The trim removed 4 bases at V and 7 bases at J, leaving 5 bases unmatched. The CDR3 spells CASSPQGAGEQYF. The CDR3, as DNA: TGTGCCAGCAGCCCACAGGGGGCGGGGGAGCAGTACTTC.

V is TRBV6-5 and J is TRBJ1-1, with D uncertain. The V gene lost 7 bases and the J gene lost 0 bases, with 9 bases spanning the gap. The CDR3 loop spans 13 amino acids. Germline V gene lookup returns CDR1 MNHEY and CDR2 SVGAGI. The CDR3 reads CASTAFVNTEAFF. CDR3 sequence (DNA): TGTGCCAGCACGGCCTTCGTGAACACTGAAGCTTTCTTT.

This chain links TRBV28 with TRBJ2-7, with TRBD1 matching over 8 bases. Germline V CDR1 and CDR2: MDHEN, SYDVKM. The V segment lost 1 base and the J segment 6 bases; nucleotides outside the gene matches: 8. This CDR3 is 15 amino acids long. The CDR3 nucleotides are TGTGCCAGCAGTTTATACCTGCGGACAGGGATCGAGCAGTACTTC. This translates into CASSLYLRTGIEQYF.

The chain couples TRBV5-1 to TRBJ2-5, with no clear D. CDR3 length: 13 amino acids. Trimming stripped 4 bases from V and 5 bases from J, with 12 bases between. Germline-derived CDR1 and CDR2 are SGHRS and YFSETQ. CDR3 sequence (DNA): TGCGCCAGCAGCCAGCCGTCCCCGGAGACCCAGTACTTC. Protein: CASSQPSPETQYF.

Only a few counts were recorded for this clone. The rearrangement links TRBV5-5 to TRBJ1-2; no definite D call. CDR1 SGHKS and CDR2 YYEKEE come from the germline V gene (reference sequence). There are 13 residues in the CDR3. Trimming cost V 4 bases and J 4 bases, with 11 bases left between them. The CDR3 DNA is TGTGCCAGCAGCCTTGCGGGGTTCTATGGCTACACCTTC. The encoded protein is CASSLAGFYGYTF.

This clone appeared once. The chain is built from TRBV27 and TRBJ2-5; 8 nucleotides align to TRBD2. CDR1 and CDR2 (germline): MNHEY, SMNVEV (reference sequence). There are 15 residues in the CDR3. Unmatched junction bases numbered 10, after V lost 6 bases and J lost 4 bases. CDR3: CASREAGAWGETQYF. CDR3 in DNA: TGTGCCAGCAGAGAAGCGGGAGCATGGGGAGAGACCCAGTACTTC.

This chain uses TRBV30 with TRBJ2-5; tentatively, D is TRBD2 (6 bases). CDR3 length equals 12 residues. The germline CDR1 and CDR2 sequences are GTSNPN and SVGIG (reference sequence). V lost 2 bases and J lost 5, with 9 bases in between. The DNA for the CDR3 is TGTGCCTGGAGTTCGGGGGTCGAGACCCAGTACTTC. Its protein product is CAWSSGVETQYF. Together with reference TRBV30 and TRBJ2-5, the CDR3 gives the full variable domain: SQTIHQWPATLVQPVGSPLSLECTVEGTSNPNLYWYRQAAGRGLQLLFYSVGIGQISSEVPQNLSASRPQDRQFILSSKKLLLSDSGFYLCAWSSGVETQYFGPGTRLLVL.

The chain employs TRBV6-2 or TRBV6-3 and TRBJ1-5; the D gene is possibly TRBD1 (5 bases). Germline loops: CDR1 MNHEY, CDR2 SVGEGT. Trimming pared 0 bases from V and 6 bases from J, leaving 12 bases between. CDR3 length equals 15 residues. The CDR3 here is CASSYSTGPRQPQHF. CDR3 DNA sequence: TGTGCCAGCAGTTACTCGACGGGGCCCCGTCAGCCCCAGCATTTT.

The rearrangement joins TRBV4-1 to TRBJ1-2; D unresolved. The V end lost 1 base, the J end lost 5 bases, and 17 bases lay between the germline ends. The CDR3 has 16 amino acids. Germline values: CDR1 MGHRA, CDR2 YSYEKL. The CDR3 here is CASSQVVDRTRYGYTF. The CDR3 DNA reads TGCGCCAGCAGCCAAGTAGTCGACCGGACTAGGTATGGCTACACCTTC.

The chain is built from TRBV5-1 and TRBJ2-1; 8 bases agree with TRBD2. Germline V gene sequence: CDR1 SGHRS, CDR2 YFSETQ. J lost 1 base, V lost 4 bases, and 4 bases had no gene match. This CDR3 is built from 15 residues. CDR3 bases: TGCGCCAGCAGCCCCGGGGGGGGTTCCTACAATGAGCAGTTCTTC. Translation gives CASSPGGGSYNEQFF.

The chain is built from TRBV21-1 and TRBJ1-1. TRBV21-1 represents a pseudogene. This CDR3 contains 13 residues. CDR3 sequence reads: CASSKLGVAEAFF. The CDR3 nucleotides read TGTGCCAGCAGCAAATTGGGGGTAGCTGAAGCTTTCTTT.

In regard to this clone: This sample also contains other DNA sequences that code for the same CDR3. The CDR3 spells CASSIGVEEAFF. In nucleotides, the CDR3 is TGTGCCAGTAGTATAGGCGTGGAAGAAGCTTTCTTT. The gene calls are TRBV19 and TRBJ1-1; unclear D gene. The V gene lost 1 base and the J gene lost 8 bases, with 8 bases spanning the gap. The CDR3 covers 12 residues. Germline-derived CDR1 and CDR2 are LNHDA and SQIVND (reference sequence).

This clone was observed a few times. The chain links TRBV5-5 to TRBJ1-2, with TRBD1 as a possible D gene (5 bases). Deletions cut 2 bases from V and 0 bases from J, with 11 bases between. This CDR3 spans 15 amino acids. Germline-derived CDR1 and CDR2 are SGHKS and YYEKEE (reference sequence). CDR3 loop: CASSFRQSSNYGYTF. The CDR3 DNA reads TGTGCCAGCAGCTTCCGACAGAGTTCTAACTATGGCTACACCTTC.

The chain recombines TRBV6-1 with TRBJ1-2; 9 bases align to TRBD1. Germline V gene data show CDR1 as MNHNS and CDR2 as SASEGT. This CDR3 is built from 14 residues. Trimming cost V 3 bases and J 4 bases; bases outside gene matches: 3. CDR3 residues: CASSEDRGGYGYTF. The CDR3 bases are TGTGCCAGCAGTGAGGACAGGGGTGGCTATGGCTACACCTTC.

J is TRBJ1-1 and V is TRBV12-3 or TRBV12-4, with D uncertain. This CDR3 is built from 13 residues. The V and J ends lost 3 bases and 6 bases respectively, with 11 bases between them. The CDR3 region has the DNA TGTGCCAGCAGTTTTGCCGAGGTGGCTGAAGCTTTCTTT. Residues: CASSFAEVAEAFF.

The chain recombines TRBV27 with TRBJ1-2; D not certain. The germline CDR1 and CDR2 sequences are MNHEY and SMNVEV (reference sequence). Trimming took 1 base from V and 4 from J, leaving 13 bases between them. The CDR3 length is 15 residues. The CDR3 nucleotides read TGTGCCAGCAGTTTATACAAGGAGTACGGCTATGGCTACACCTTC. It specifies CASSLYKEYGYGYTF.

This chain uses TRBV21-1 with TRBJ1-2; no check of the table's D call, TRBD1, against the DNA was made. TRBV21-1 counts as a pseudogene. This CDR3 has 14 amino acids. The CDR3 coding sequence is TGTGCCAGCAGCACCATACAGGGGGAAGATGGCTACACCTTC. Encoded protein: CASSTIQGEDGYTF.

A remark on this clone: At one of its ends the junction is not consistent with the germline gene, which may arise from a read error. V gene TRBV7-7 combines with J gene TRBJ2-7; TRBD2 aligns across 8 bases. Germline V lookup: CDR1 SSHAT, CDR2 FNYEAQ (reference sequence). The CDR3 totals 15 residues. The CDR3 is CASSLGSGGTYEQYF. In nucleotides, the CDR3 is TGTGCTAGCAGCTTAGGCAGCGGGGGAACCTACGAGCAGTACTTC.

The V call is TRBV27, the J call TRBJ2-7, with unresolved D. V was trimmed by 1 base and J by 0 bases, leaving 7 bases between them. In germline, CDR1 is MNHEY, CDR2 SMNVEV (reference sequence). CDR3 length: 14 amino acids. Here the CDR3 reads CASSLFLSSYEQYF. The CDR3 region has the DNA TGTGCCAGCAGTTTATTTTTGAGCTCCTACGAGCAGTACTTC.

The chain's CDR3 is CASSSVGCLSTDTQYF. Written as DNA, the CDR3 is TGTGCCAGCAGCTCAGTGGGGTGTTTAAGCACAGATACGCAGTATTTT. The rearrangement links TRBV21-1 to TRBJ2-3. TRBV21-1 counts as a pseudogene. This CDR3 comprises 16 residues.